This record covers a single T cell receptor (beta chain). Germline CDR1 LGHNA, CDR2 YSLEER. The CDR3 covers 14 residues. V was pared by 1 base and J by 2 bases, with 8 bases between. Libraries were prepared by immunoSEQ multiplex PCR; TCRdb keeps only in-frame clonotypes and omits some of them. The sample carries 600,000 or so clones, 87% recorded once. This sample was included in a study of shared T cell receptors in the human thymus. This sample also appeared in a second study, on human thymus T cells. That source reports: Resected material from corrective heart surgery provided the thymus tissue analysed. In thymic and blood repertoires alike, V and J usage looked biased.

The TCR comes from a boy under two years old with a congenital heart defect. The specimen was thymocytes. This chain joins TRBV4-3 and TRBJ1-1; D is undetermined. The CDR3 DNA reads as TGCGCCAGCAGCCAAGGGAGCGGAAACACTGAAGCTTTCTTT. Amino acid sequence: CASSQGSGNTEAFF.